The 12 T cell receptor beta chains listed next were all sequenced from one sample in a study of Tregs in tolerant kidney transplant recipients. Repertoires were generated with immunoSEQ multiplex PCR, while TCRdb's copy carries only in-frame clones and drops some. Seen here are fewer than 100,000 clones, 85% to 95% observed once, and the top ten hold 0.34%. This sample comprised Tregs from blood, obtained before the transplant. The source is a human donor who received a combined kidney and bone marrow transplant.

This chain uses TRBV6-6 with TRBJ2-7; D may be TRBD2 (6 bases). V shed 5 bases and J shed 3 bases, with 17 bases lying between them. The CDR3 extends over 15 amino acids. Germline CDR1 and CDR2: MNHNY and SVGAGI (reference sequence). CDR3 bases: TGTGCCAGCAGTGATGGGATCCGGGAGAACTACGAGCAGTACTTC. The encoded protein is CASSDGIRENYEQYF.

J is TRBJ2-1 and V is TRBV18; TRBD2 aligns across 11 bases. The length of the CDR3 is 16 residues. After removal of 2 bases from V and 7 bases from J, the junction contained 7 bases not matched to a gene. Germline-derived CDR1 and CDR2 are KGHSH and LQKENI. CDR3 DNA sequence: TGTGCCAGCTCACCAGTTAGCGGGAGGGCCGGGAATGAGCAGTTCTTC. It codes for CASSPVSGRAGNEQFF.

The rearrangement joins TRBV7-2 to TRBJ2-3; 11 bases fit TRBD2. Germline V lookup: CDR1 SGHTA, CDR2 FQGNSA. The CDR3 contains 17 residues. V lost 3 bases, J lost 3 bases, and 8 bases stayed unmatched. DNA for the CDR3: TGTGCCAGCAGCTTGAAACTAGCGGGAGTAGGAACAGATACGCAGTATTTT. The encoded protein is CASSLKLAGVGTDTQYF.

V is TRBV11-2 and J is TRBJ2-1; D possibly corresponds to TRBD1 (5 bases). The CDR3 spans 16 residues. The V end was cut by 5 bases, the J end by 4 bases, with 18 bases between. Looked up from germline, CDR1 is SGHAT and CDR2 is FQNNGV. The CDR3 here is CASSRSRQNSYNEQFF. The CDR3 nucleotides are TGTGCCAGCAGCCGAAGCCGACAGAACTCTTACAATGAGCAGTTCTTC.

This chain links TRBV6-6 with TRBJ2-1, with D unresolved. This CDR3 contains 13 residues. Germline V CDR1 and CDR2: MNHNY, SVGAGI (reference sequence). V dropped 8 bases and J dropped 2 bases, with 10 bases sitting between them. The CDR3 reads CASGLDPYNEQFF. The CDR3 DNA reads TGTGCCAGCGGGTTGGATCCCTACAATGAGCAGTTCTTC.

The chain is built from TRBV28 and TRBJ1-2, with 7 nucleotides matching TRBD1. J was trimmed by 4 bases and V by 7 bases; bases with no gene match: 3. The CDR3 is 12 residues long. The germline V gene encodes CDR1 MDHEN and CDR2 SYDVKM. In DNA, the CDR3 is TGTGCCAGCACAAGGACAGGCTATGGCTACACCTTC. The encoded protein is CASTRTGYGYTF.

The chain uses TRBV19 and TRBJ2-5; D tentatively fits TRBD1 or TRBD2 (5 bases each). This CDR3 is 14 amino acids long. The V gene lost 3 bases and the J gene lost 5 bases, with 13 bases spanning the gap. Germline CDR1 is LNHDA and CDR2 is SQIVND (reference sequence). The DNA of the CDR3 is TGTGCCAGTAGTATTTCGGGGCTTAGGGAGACCCAGTACTTC. Residues: CASSISGLRETQYF. Drawing the rest from reference TRBV19 and TRBJ2-5, the complete variable domain is DGGITQSPKYLFRKEGQNVTLSCEQNLNHDAMYWYRQDPGQGLRLIYYSQIVNDFQKGDIAEGYSVSREKKESFPLTVTSAQKNPTAFYLCASSISGLRETQYFGPGTRLLVL.

The rearrangement joins TRBV10-3 to TRBJ2-7, with 11 bases fitting TRBD2. Germline assignment: CDR1 ENHRY and CDR2 SYGVKD. The CDR3 spans 14 residues. J gave up 3 bases and V 10 bases, and 8 bases lay outside the gene matches. CDR3 in amino acids: CATGTSGTGYEQYF. CDR3 in DNA: TGTGCCACCGGGACTAGCGGTACAGGCTACGAGCAGTACTTC.

V is TRBV5-3 and J is TRBJ1-4; D is undetermined. TRBV5-3 is filed as an ORF, its function uncertain. This CDR3 is 13 amino acids long. Trimming took 4 bases from V and 15 from J, leaving 19 bases between them. The CDR3 region is CARSPTSCPRVFF. The CDR3 DNA follows: TGTGCCAGAAGCCCCACCTCGTGCCCTCGGGTGTTTTTT.

The chain recombines TRBV29-1 with TRBJ1-1; 8 bases agree with TRBD1. The CDR3 is 14 residues long. Unmatched junction bases numbered 9, after V lost 7 bases and J lost 2 bases. Germline V gives CDR1 SQVTM, CDR2 ANQGSEA. For the CDR3, the DNA is TGCAGCGCGCACGACAGGGGTCGTAACACTGAAGCTTTCTTT. Its protein product is CSAHDRGRNTEAFF.

As to this clone: One end of the junction is discordant with germline, which a read error may explain. The chain employs TRBV5-4 and TRBJ1-2; 10 bases match TRBD1. Germline values: CDR1 SGHNT, CDR2 YYREEE (reference sequence). CDR3 length: 14 amino acids. The CDR3 reads CASRPGQGIDGHTF. In DNA form, the CDR3 reads TGTGCCAGCAGACCGGGACAGGGGATTGATGGCCACACCTTC.

The chain has TRBV19 and TRBJ2-5; D possibly uses TRBD1 or TRBD2 (5 bases each). The CDR3 sequence is 12 residues long. Germline assignment: CDR1 LNHDA and CDR2 SQIVND (reference sequence). Trimming stripped 7 bases from V and 5 bases from J, with 11 bases between. CDR3 amino acids: CASMGDSETQYF. The CDR3 coding sequence is TGTGCCAGTATGGGGGATTCGGAGACCCAGTACTTC.